Shown below are 8 T cell receptor beta chains from a single sample sequenced in a study of control samples from healthy donors and cancer patients. Here immunoSEQ multiplex PCR was the method, and the copy in TCRdb shows in-frame clones only, minus some. This repertoire shows over 80,000 clones, roughly 91% found once; its top ten account for around a sixth. The sample was blood. The receptor set was obtained from a man aged 30-40 years in good health.

This sequence joins TRBV11-3 and TRBJ1-1; 7 bases line up with TRBD1. J was trimmed by 0 bases and V by 4 bases; bases with no gene match: 2. Germline loops: CDR1 SGHNT, CDR2 YENEEA. The CDR3 is 14 amino acids. CDR3 protein: CASSSGQLNTEAFF. CDR3 nucleotide sequence: TGTGCCAGCAGCTCGGGACAGTTGAACACTGAAGCTTTCTTT.

This chain uses TRBV7-3 with TRBJ2-7, with 7 bases identical to TRBD2. Per the germline V gene, CDR1 is SGHTA and CDR2 is FQGTGA. This CDR3 region has 15 residues. V trimming: 5 bases; J trimming: 9 bases; junction bases outside the gene matches: 16. CDR3 loop: CASSPRDGRRLAQYF. The CDR3 bases are TGTGCCAGCAGCCCTCGGGACGGGAGGCGGTTAGCGCAGTACTTC.

V and J are TRBV6-5 and TRBJ1-1, with 9 bases matching TRBD1. This CDR3 comprises 16 residues. J was trimmed by 3 bases and V by 4 bases; bases with no gene match: 9. Germline V gives CDR1 MNHEY, CDR2 SVGAGI. CDR3 DNA sequence: TGTGCCAGCAGTTCCCGTAACAGGGGGCTGGACACTGAAGCTTTCTTT. This gives the protein CASSSRNRGLDTEAFF.

The chain carries TRBV28 and TRBJ2-5; 7 nucleotides agree with TRBD2. The CDR3 has 14 amino acids. In germline, CDR1 is MDHEN, CDR2 SYDVKM. V dropped 7 bases and J dropped 5; count of bases not matched to a gene: 10. This CDR3 reads CASTHRVGGETQYF. The CDR3 region has the DNA TGTGCCAGCACCCATAGGGTGGGGGGGGAGACCCAGTACTTC.

This chain links TRBV5-1 with TRBJ2-7; 7 bases map to TRBD1. Germline assignment: CDR1 SGHRS and CDR2 YFSETQ. The CDR3 has 16 residues. Unmatched junction bases numbered 19, after V lost 6 bases and J lost 7 bases. Here the CDR3 DNA reads TGCGCCAGCACCCCTGCCGCCGGACAGGCTCTTAGGGAGCAGTACTTC. It specifies CASTPAAGQALREQYF.

V and J are TRBV24-1 and TRBJ2-2; D is unclear. CDR3 size: 15 residues. The germline V gene has CDR1 KGHDR and CDR2 SFDVKD. The V end was cut by 2 bases, the J end by 6 bases, with 12 bases between. The CDR3 here is CATSDSGGLAGELFF. CDR3 DNA: TGTGCCACCAGTGATTCCGGCGGTCTGGCCGGGGAGCTGTTTTTT.

This clone was seen just once. V is TRBV2 and J is TRBJ2-7, with 7 bases aligning to TRBD2. The CDR3 runs to 15 residues. Germline V gives CDR1 SNHLY, CDR2 FYNNEI. The V gene end was trimmed by 4 bases and the J gene end by 1 base; junction bases not matched to a gene: 7. CDR3 residues: CASSVRAGASYEQYF. The CDR3 nucleotides read TGTGCCAGCAGTGTCCGGGCGGGAGCTTCCTACGAGCAGTACTTC.

The V call is TRBV7-9, the J call TRBJ1-3; 8 positions agree with TRBD1. V lost 5 bases to trimming and J lost 4 bases; unmatched junction nucleotides: 7. The CDR3 sequence is 15 residues long. The germline V gene encodes CDR1 SEHNR and CDR2 FQNEAQ (reference sequence). The CDR3 coding sequence is TGTGCCAGCAGCCGCGGACAGGGCTTCGGAAACACCATATATTTT. Residues: CASSRGQGFGNTIYF. The full variable domain, completed using reference TRBV7-9 and TRBJ1-3, is DTGVSQNPRHKITKRGQNVTFRCDPISEHNRLYWYRQTLGQGPEFLTYFQNEAQLEKSRLLSDRFSAERPKGSFSTLEIQRTEQGDSAMYLCASSRGQGFGNTIYFGEGSWLTVV.